The 27 T cell receptor beta chains below were found in one sample sequenced in a study of blood T cell repertoires in COVID-19. The repertoire was sequenced with immunoSEQ multiplex PCR; TCRdb's copy has only in-frame clones and lacks some. The profile shows fewer than 300,000 clones, 80% to 90% of them singletons. The sequenced material came from peripheral blood. These receptors were obtained from a woman in her 50s with COVID-19, enrolled during active disease.

V is TRBV10-1 and J is TRBJ2-1, with unresolved D. CDR3 length: 13 residues. Germline V CDR1 and CDR2: WNHNN, SYGVQD (reference sequence). Trimming took off 3 bases at V and 6 bases at J, with 9 bases between the two ends. The CDR3 reads CASSEEVSNEQFF. The CDR3 DNA reads TGCGCCAGCAGTGAAGAGGTTTCCAATGAGCAGTTCTTC.

The chain carries TRBV19 and TRBJ2-7; D is possibly TRBD1 (6 bases). CDR3 length: 15 amino acids. The ends were cut back, 4 bases at V and 2 bases at J, with 15 bases in the middle. The V gene's germline CDR1 is LNHDA and CDR2 SQIVND (reference sequence). CDR3 nucleotide sequence: TGTGCCAGTAGTAGGGGTTACAGGGAACCCTACGAGCAGTACTTC. This codes for CASSRGYREPYEQYF.

The chain combines TRBV7-3 with TRBJ2-5; 10 bases line up with TRBD1. The CDR3 sequence is 15 residues long. V lost 5 bases, J lost 5 bases, and 8 bases stayed unmatched. Germline V gene data show CDR1 as SGHTA and CDR2 as FQGTGA. CDR3: CASSLGQGMGETQYF. CDR3 bases: TGTGCCAGCAGCCTGGGACAGGGGATGGGGGAGACCCAGTACTTC.

This chain connects TRBV28 to TRBJ2-7; 7 bases align to TRBD1. The junction had 3 bases not matched to a gene; V was cut back by 6 bases and J by 1 base. This CDR3 is 13 amino acids long. The germline gives CDR1 MDHEN, CDR2 SYDVKM. Written as DNA, the CDR3 is TGTGCCAGCAGCTGGGGACAGTCCTACGAGCAGTACTTC. It translates to CASSWGQSYEQYF.

CDR3 in DNA: TGTGCCATCGGGCCTAGCGGGCCAGTCGGCTACGAGCAGTACTTC. Amino acids: CAIGPSGPVGYEQYF. The chain has TRBV10-3 and TRBJ2-7, with TRBD2 identical over 8 bases. Losses at the gene ends were 8 bases for V and 3 bases for J; bases not matched to a gene: 12. Looked up from germline, CDR1 is ENHRY and CDR2 is SYGVKD. CDR3 size: 15 residues.

The V and J genes are TRBV7-3 and TRBJ2-2; 8 bases match TRBD2. This CDR3 has 15 amino acids. Germline V gene lookup returns CDR1 SGHTA and CDR2 FQGTGA. J was trimmed by 4 bases and V by 5 bases; bases with no gene match: 6. CDR3 loop: CASSKTSAGTGELFF. Written as DNA, the CDR3 is TGTGCCAGCAGCAAGACTAGCGCGGGCACCGGGGAGCTGTTTTTT.

The chain employs TRBV18 and TRBJ2-7; TRBD1 matches 10 bases. CDR1 and CDR2 from the germline V gene are KGHSH and LQKENI. The junction had 6 bases not matched to a gene; V was cut back by 3 bases and J by 4 bases. This CDR3 has 15 amino acids. CDR3 bases: TGTGCCAGCTCACCCTCCGGGACAGGGGTATACGAGCAGTACTTC. This encodes CASSPSGTGVYEQYF.

To note about this clone: This sample also contains other DNA sequences that code for the same CDR3. The J gene is TRBJ2-5, the V gene TRBV18; the match to TRBD1 covers 7 bases. The CDR3 is 14 amino acids. The ends lost 3 bases at V and 2 bases at J; junction bases unmatched: 3. Per germline, CDR1 KGHSH and CDR2 LQKENI. The CDR3 coding sequence is TGTGCCAGCTCACCCCCGGGACAGCAAGAGACCCAGTACTTC. It codes for CASSPPGQQETQYF. Filled out from reference TRBV18 and TRBJ2-5, the complete variable domain reads NAGVMQNPRHLVRRRGQEARLRCSPMKGHSHVYWYRQLPEEGLKFMVYLQKENIIDESGMPKERFSAEFPKEGPSILRIQQVVRGDSAAYFCASSPPGQQETQYFGPGTRLLVL.

This chain joins TRBV18 and TRBJ2-7; the D is unclear. The CDR3 covers 12 residues. Germline CDR1 is KGHSH and CDR2 is LQKENI. Trimming pared 2 bases from V and 3 bases from J, leaving 5 bases between. The CDR3 coding sequence is TGTGCCAGCTCACCAAACGGCTACGAGCAGTACTTC. It translates to CASSPNGYEQYF.

J is TRBJ2-1 and V is TRBV10-1; D is undetermined. V was trimmed by 4 bases and J by 6 bases, leaving 13 bases between them. The CDR3 consists of 14 residues. In germline, CDR1 is WNHNN, CDR2 SYGVQD (reference sequence). CDR3 residues: CASSVSRTGNEQFF. The DNA of the CDR3 is TGCGCCAGCAGTGTGAGTAGAACTGGCAATGAGCAGTTCTTC.

V usage is TRBV10-3 and J usage is TRBJ2-3, with a weak D call TRBD2 (6 bases). V was cut by 10 bases and J by 4 bases, with 30 bases left in between. Germline V gene lookup returns CDR1 ENHRY and CDR2 SYGVKD. The CDR3 spans 18 residues. The CDR3 DNA reads TGTGCCACACAAAGACTAGTCGTCTCGGGGTCTTTGGCAGATACGCAGTATTTT. This codes for CATQRLVVSGSLADTQYF.

J is TRBJ2-1 and V is TRBV5-1; D gene uncertain. CDR3 length: 14 amino acids. Looked up from germline, CDR1 is SGHRS and CDR2 is YFSETQ. With 6 bases removed from V and 9 bases from J, the gap between germline ends came to 19 bases. CDR3 bases: TGCGCCAGCACAGCTGGAGTTGTAGTTGGTGAGCAGTTCTTC. This translates into CASTAGVVVGEQFF.

The chain couples TRBV10-3 to TRBJ2-1; 11 nucleotides agree with TRBD2. This CDR3 region has 15 residues. Germline CDR1 ENHRY, CDR2 SYGVKD. The V segment lost 5 bases and the J segment 8 bases; nucleotides outside the gene matches: 8. The CDR3 DNA follows: TGTGCCATCAGTACGACTAGCGGGGTTTTAGATGAGCAGTTCTTC. This gives the protein CAISTTSGVLDEQFF.

The chain is built from TRBV7-8 and TRBJ2-7, with TRBD2 matching 13 bases. Per the germline V gene, CDR1 is SGHVS and CDR2 is FQNEAQ. The CDR3 covers 17 residues. Trimming at V came to 5 bases and at J to 2 bases, leaving 9 bases not matched to a gene. CDR3 in DNA: TGTGCCAGCAGCCTAGGACTAGCGGGAGTAGGGGCCTACGAGCAGTACTTC. Translating it yields CASSLGLAGVGAYEQYF.

The rearrangement uses TRBV11-3 and TRBJ1-3, with TRBD1 identical over 8 bases. The V segment lost 4 bases and the J segment 8 bases; nucleotides outside the gene matches: 4. CDR3 size: 13 residues. The V gene's germline CDR1 is SGHNT and CDR2 YENEEA. CDR3 bases: TGTGCCAGCAGCTCGGGACAGGCTCACACCATATATTTT. Amino acid sequence: CASSSGQAHTIYF.

The chain combines TRBV9 with TRBJ2-6; D remains ambiguous. CDR3 length: 15 amino acids. Germline V CDR1 and CDR2: SGDLS, YYNGEE. Trimming removed 2 bases at V and 0 bases at J, with 6 bases between. The CDR3 DNA follows: TGTGCCAGCAGCGTGTCCAGCTCTGGGGCCAACGTCCTGACTTTC. Amino acids: CASSVSSSGANVLTF.

The CDR3 protein is CASSILGGYEQYF. DNA of the CDR3: TGTGCCAGTAGTATCTTAGGGGGCTACGAGCAGTACTTC. V gene TRBV19 combines with J gene TRBJ2-7, with D maybe TRBD1 (6 bases). The V gene lost 3 bases and the J gene lost 3 bases, with 9 bases spanning the gap. This CDR3 is built from 13 residues. Germline loops: CDR1 LNHDA, CDR2 SQIVND (reference sequence).

The chain has TRBV9 and TRBJ2-2; 7 nucleotides match TRBD2. CDR1 and CDR2 from the germline V gene are SGDLS and YYNGEE. The trim removed 3 bases at V and 3 bases at J, leaving 11 bases unmatched. The CDR3 loop spans 17 amino acids. CDR3 sequence (DNA): TGTGCCAGCAGCGCCCCGCTAGCGGTAGTAGACACCGGGGAGCTGTTTTTT. This sequence encodes CASSAPLAVVDTGELFF.

On this clone itself: The sample holds other DNA sequences that translate to the same CDR3. This sequence joins TRBV19 and TRBJ1-6; maybe TRBD1 (5 bases). Looked up from germline, CDR1 is LNHDA and CDR2 is SQIVND (reference sequence). This CDR3 comprises 16 residues. The V end lost 1 base, the J end lost 0 bases, and 7 bases lay between the germline ends. The chain's CDR3 is CASSIGQSSYNSPLHF. CDR3 nucleotide sequence: TGTGCCAGTAGTATAGGACAGAGCTCCTATAATTCACCCCTCCACTTT.

The chain has TRBV13 and TRBJ2-7, with 8 bases aligning to TRBD2. The CDR3 is 16 residues long. The V gene's germline CDR1 is PRHDT and CDR2 FYEKMQ (reference sequence). After removal of 2 bases from V and 2 bases from J, the junction contained 8 bases not matched to a gene. The CDR3 region is CASSLRSNGRAYEQYF. The CDR3, as DNA: TGTGCCAGCAGCTTAAGATCTAACGGGAGGGCCTACGAGCAGTACTTC.

V and J are TRBV12-3 or TRBV12-4 and TRBJ2-7, with 7 bases that match TRBD2. J lost 7 bases, V lost 2 bases, and 2 bases had no gene match. The CDR3 has 12 residues. CDR3 coding DNA: TGTGCCAGCAGTTTACCGGGACTAGAGCAGTACTTC. The encoded protein is CASSLPGLEQYF.

V and J are TRBV19 and TRBJ2-1; TRBD2 is a possible D gene (6 bases). The CDR3 spans 15 residues. V was clipped by 5 bases and J by 6 bases, with 17 bases between them. Germline values: CDR1 LNHDA, CDR2 SQIVND (reference sequence). The CDR3 spells CASSAPGLGSNEQFF. DNA of the CDR3: TGTGCCAGTAGTGCCCCGGGACTCGGGAGCAATGAGCAGTTCTTC.

The chain couples TRBV18 to TRBJ1-2; a possible D gene is TRBD1 (6 bases). Germline loops: CDR1 KGHSH, CDR2 LQKENI. Trimming shortened V by 2 bases and J by 2 bases, and 15 bases separated the two germline ends. The CDR3 extends over 16 amino acids. This chain's CDR3 is CASSPLDVGANYGYTF. The DNA of the CDR3 is TGTGCCAGCTCACCATTGGATGTGGGGGCGAACTATGGCTACACCTTC.

This clone has only a few counts. The chain carries TRBV5-1 and TRBJ1-2, with D possibly matching TRBD1 (5 bases). The V gene's germline CDR1 is SGHRS and CDR2 YFSETQ. CDR3 length equals 15 residues. Trimming took 6 bases from V and 6 from J, leaving 21 bases between them. DNA for the CDR3: TGCGCCAGCACCTGGGGCGGGGAGCCTTTTGATGGCTACACCTTC. Its translation is CASTWGGEPFDGYTF.

V gene TRBV24-1 combines with J gene TRBJ1-5; no reliable D call. Germline loops: CDR1 KGHDR, CDR2 SFDVKD. The CDR3 is 12 residues long. With 2 bases removed from V and 7 bases from J, the gap between germline ends came to 5 bases. The CDR3 reads CATSDSGQPQHF. The CDR3 DNA follows: TGTGCCACCAGTGATTCGGGACAGCCCCAGCATTTT.

CDR3 in amino acids: CASSFTGEEGYTF. The CDR3 DNA sequence: TGTGCCAGCAGCTTCACAGGGGAGGAAGGCTACACCTTC. The chain links TRBV7-9 to TRBJ1-2; TRBD1 matches 7 bases. The CDR3 sequence is 13 residues long. Germline CDR1 reads SEHNR; CDR2 reads FQNEAQ (reference sequence). V dropped 3 bases and J dropped 8; count of bases not matched to a gene: 6.

The CDR3 here is CASSARTSGSINEQFF. CDR3 DNA: TGTGCCAGCAGCGCCCGGACTAGCGGGAGTATCAATGAGCAGTTCTTC. The rearrangement joins TRBV7-2 to TRBJ2-1, with TRBD2 identical over 13 bases. Germline V CDR1 and CDR2: SGHTA, FQGNSA. The CDR3 covers 16 residues. J gave up 6 bases and V 5 bases, and 7 bases lay outside the gene matches.